This T cell receptor beta chain was sequenced during a study of blood T cells in healthy people across ages. The CDR3 is made up of 19 amino acids. Germline V gene data show CDR1 as SGDLS and CDR2 as YYNGEE. V shed 3 bases, J shed 5 bases, and the junction held 16 bases outside the gene matches. Findings and caveats of the study: TCR beta diversity, measured per million T cells, fell in a roughly linear way with age.

In its sample, this clonotype was seen once. The antigen is not known. A second about 6 to 12 cycle PCR used barcoded and J-beta primers. Each cDNA molecule carried a tag from a template-switch adaptor that contained 12 random nucleotides. TCRdb reprocessed the 5' RACE reads via MiXCR and lists one record per CDR3 protein. The sample consists of around 400,000 distinct CDR3 sequences, 45% to 65% of them appearing once. Each donor gave 9 to 10 milliliters of peripheral blood. PBMCs, at least 6.5 million per sample, were isolated. The TCR sequence derives from a man between 60 and 75 years old in good health. The material sequenced was blood. V is TRBV9 and J is TRBJ2-3; 12 nucleotides agree with TRBD2. The CDR3 sequence is CASSAALLAGGLLGDTQYF. The CDR3, as DNA: TGTGCCAGCAGCGCCGCCTTACTAGCGGGGGGCCTACTTGGAGATACGCAGTATTTT.